The clone carrying this T cell receptor (beta chain) has at least ten counts. The data were obtained in a study of identical twins. V shed 2 bases, J shed 4 bases, and the junction held 7 bases outside the gene matches. In germline, CDR1 is LGHDT, CDR2 YNNKEL (reference sequence). The CDR3 sequence is 17 residues long. TCRdb recomputed calls from the 5' RACE reads with MiXCR, one row per CDR3 protein. The repertoire holds 310,000 or so distinct CDR3 sequences, with more than 6.5% as singletons. This sample was shared with a second study, whose subject was yellow fever vaccine responses in identical twins.

The sequenced sample consisted of memory (CD45RO+) T cells sorted from blood. The origin of this receptor is a woman between 18 and 29 years old in good health. This sequence joins TRBV3-1 and TRBJ2-3, with 12 bases lining up with TRBD1. As DNA, the CDR3 is TGTGCCAGCAGCCAAAGCCCCGGGACAGGGGGCGCAGATACGCAGTATTTT. It is translated as CASSQSPGTGGADTQYF.